Presented here are 27 T cell receptor beta chains from one specimen sequenced in a study of cytomegalovirus exposure and HLA in healthy donors. TCRdb keeps only in-frame clones here, not all; method: immunoSEQ multiplex PCR. The data hold under 200,000 clones, with over 85% observed a single time. The specimen sequenced was PBMCs. Receptors originate from a woman between 18 and 29 years old in good health and CMV-seropositive.

This clone was found a few times. Here the CDR3 DNA reads TGTGCCATCGCAGACAGGGGAGGAGATAGCAATCAGCCCCAGCATTTT. Translated: CAIADRGGDSNQPQHF. The V gene is TRBV19, the J gene TRBJ1-5; 8 nucleotides line up with TRBD1. From germline, CDR1 is LNHDA and CDR2 SQIVND (reference sequence). This CDR3 has 16 residues. Trimming at V came to 10 bases and at J to 0 bases, leaving 11 bases not matched to a gene. The whole variable domain, remainder taken from reference TRBV19 and TRBJ1-5, is DGGITQSPKYLFRKEGQNVTLSCEQNLNHDAMYWYRQDPGQGLRLIYYSQIVNDFQKGDIAEGYSVSREKKESFPLTVTSAQKNPTAFYLCAIADRGGDSNQPQHFGDGTRLSIL.

This clone has just one count. The rearrangement joins TRBV5-1 to TRBJ2-2, with TRBD1 as a possible D gene (5 bases). The CDR3 length is 16 residues. V was cut by 4 bases and J by 6 bases, with 19 bases left in between. Germline CDR1 SGHRS, CDR2 YFSETQ. CDR3 DNA: TGCGCCAGCAGCCCGGGTCAGGGTAGGATGGCCGGGGAGCTGTTTTTT. The encoded protein is CASSPGQGRMAGELFF. The full variable domain, completed using reference TRBV5-1 and TRBJ2-2, is KAGVTQTPRYLIKTRGQQVTLSCSPISGHRSVSWYQQTPGQGLQFLFEYFSETQRNKGNFPGRFSGRQFSNSRSEMNVSTLELGDSALYLCASSPGQGRMAGELFFGEGSRLTVL.

This chain links TRBV28 with TRBJ1-1; tentatively, D is TRBD1 (6 bases). V was cut by 6 bases and J by 3 bases, with 17 bases left in between. Germline V gene lookup returns CDR1 MDHEN and CDR2 SYDVKM. CDR3 length: 15 amino acids. The CDR3 loop is CASRETGLGDTEAFF. Written as DNA, the CDR3 is TGTGCCAGCAGAGAAACAGGGTTAGGGGACACTGAAGCTTTCTTT.

The chain is built from TRBV29-1 and TRBJ1-2; no reliable D call. Trimming removed 6 bases from V and 1 base from J, with 21 bases in between. CDR3 length: 16 amino acids. Per the germline V gene, CDR1 is SQVTM and CDR2 is ANQGSEA. In DNA form, the CDR3 reads TGCAGCGTGACCCGGAGCATTCCCCCCCTTAACTATGGCTACACCTTC. It specifies CSVTRSIPPLNYGYTF.

The chain is built from TRBV28 and TRBJ2-5, with TRBD2 matching over 14 bases. The CDR3 extends over 17 amino acids. The V gene end was trimmed by 2 bases and the J gene end by 5 bases; junction bases not matched to a gene: 7. The V gene's germline CDR1 is MDHEN and CDR2 SYDVKM. CDR3 protein: CASSLRLAGGRWETQYF. CDR3 sequence (DNA): TGTGCCAGCAGTTTACGACTAGCGGGAGGGCGGTGGGAGACCCAGTACTTC.

This sequence joins TRBV7-9 and TRBJ2-2; D is unresolved. The CDR3 contains 15 residues. V lost 1 base and J lost 1, with 7 bases in between. The germline CDR1 and CDR2 sequences are SEHNR and FQNEAQ (reference sequence). The CDR3 here is CASSLGAGNTGELFF. In nucleotides, the CDR3 is TGTGCCAGCAGCTTAGGCGCAGGGAACACCGGGGAGCTGTTTTTT.

The chain combines TRBV11-3 with TRBJ2-1; D might be TRBD2 (6 bases). Germline CDR1 SGHNT, CDR2 YENEEA. This CDR3 has 14 residues. Deletions cut 5 bases from V and 5 bases from J, with 13 bases between. The CDR3 bases are TGTGCCAGCAGCCGAGGGCGCGGGAACAATGAGCAGTTCTTC. Protein: CASSRGRGNNEQFF.

The chain employs TRBV6-1 and TRBJ2-7; unclear D gene. Germline CDR1 and CDR2: MNHNS and SASEGT. This CDR3 spans 12 amino acids. V lost 4 bases and J lost 0, with 4 bases in between. CDR3 in DNA: TGTGCCAGCAGTGCCCACTCCTACGAGCAGTACTTC. Protein product: CASSAHSYEQYF.

The V and J genes are TRBV6-5 and TRBJ2-6; D is perhaps TRBD1 (5 bases). Trimming took 8 bases from V and 1 from J, leaving 12 bases between them. The CDR3 spans 15 residues. The V gene's germline CDR1 is MNHEY and CDR2 SVGAGI. CDR3 DNA: TGTGCCAGCCAGGGTAGAGTTTCTGGGGCCAACGTCCTGACTTTC. Encoded protein: CASQGRVSGANVLTF.

This clone showed up just once. The chain links TRBV27 to TRBJ2-1, with 9 bases that match TRBD1. Germline CDR1 MNHEY, CDR2 SMNVEV (reference sequence). V lost 2 bases, J lost 6 bases, and 8 bases stayed unmatched. The CDR3 sequence is 16 residues long. CDR3 loop: CASSLNLGDRANEQFF. The CDR3 DNA is TGTGCCAGCAGTTTAAACTTAGGGGACAGGGCCAATGAGCAGTTCTTC.

The chain uses TRBV7-2 and TRBJ2-7, with D possibly being TRBD1 (6 bases). Germline V gene sequence: CDR1 SGHTA, CDR2 FQGNSA. This CDR3 spans 14 amino acids. Trimming shortened V by 4 bases and J by 2 bases, and 12 bases separated the two germline ends. The CDR3 DNA is TGTGCCAGCAGCTCCCCGGACAGAACCTACGAGCAGTACTTC. Translating gives CASSSPDRTYEQYF.

The chain is built from TRBV6-6 and TRBJ2-1; D may be TRBD2 (5 bases). This CDR3 region has 16 residues. The germline V and J ends were trimmed by 0 bases and 0 bases, with 9 bases remaining between them. Germline CDR1 reads MNHNY; CDR2 reads SVGAGI (reference sequence). This CDR3 is CASSYSWTGSYNEQFF. CDR3 in DNA: TGTGCCAGCAGTTACTCATGGACTGGCTCCTACAATGAGCAGTTCTTC.

The V and J genes are TRBV29-1 and TRBJ1-1; no clear D. Germline V CDR1 and CDR2: SQVTM, ANQGSEA. The germline V and J ends were trimmed by 7 bases and 3 bases, with 27 bases remaining between them. The CDR3 length is 17 residues. CDR3: CSAEAGLRLSSHTEAFF. CDR3 DNA sequence: TGCAGCGCAGAGGCGGGGTTGAGACTATCTAGTCACACTGAAGCTTTCTTT.

This chain links TRBV7-2 with TRBJ2-7, with 9 bases aligning to TRBD1. The V gene end was trimmed by 0 bases and the J gene end by 7 bases; junction bases not matched to a gene: 7. This CDR3 is 15 amino acids long. Per the germline V gene, CDR1 is SGHTA and CDR2 is FQGNSA. The CDR3 coding sequence is TGTGCCAGCAGCTTAGCGCGCGGACAGGGGCATGAGCAGTACTTC. This gives the protein CASSLARGQGHEQYF.

The V call is TRBV29-1, the J call TRBJ2-7; TRBD2 aligns across 7 bases. V lost 1 base, J lost 5 bases, and 8 bases stayed unmatched. The CDR3 has 14 amino acids. Germline CDR1 is SQVTM and CDR2 is ANQGSEA. CDR3 region: CSVEGHRGSDEQYF. The CDR3 region has the DNA TGCAGCGTTGAAGGCCACCGCGGGAGTGACGAGCAGTACTTC.

The rearrangement joins TRBV6-5 to TRBJ2-7; TRBD1 might be the D (6 bases). Trimming stripped 8 bases from V and 2 bases from J, with 16 bases between. CDR3 length equals 14 residues. Germline V CDR1 and CDR2: MNHEY, SVGAGI. The CDR3: CASVIGRGAYEQYF. The CDR3 nucleotides are TGTGCCAGCGTGATTGGCAGGGGAGCCTACGAGCAGTACTTC.

This rearrangement joins TRBV5-4 to TRBJ2-1; perhaps TRBD1 as D (6 bases). The germline V and J ends were trimmed by 4 bases and 9 bases, with 17 bases remaining between them. Per the germline V gene, CDR1 is SGHNT and CDR2 is YYREEE (reference sequence). The CDR3 has 14 residues. CDR3 amino acids: CASSTQQGSVEQFF. In DNA form, the CDR3 reads TGTGCCAGCAGCACACAACAGGGTTCGGTTGAGCAGTTCTTC.

This clone appeared a few times. V gene TRBV30 combines with J gene TRBJ1-5; 9 nucleotides match TRBD1. CDR1 is GTSNPN and CDR2 is SVGIG in the germline V gene (reference sequence). After removal of 5 bases from V and 2 bases from J, the junction contained 13 bases not matched to a gene. This CDR3 has 17 residues. The CDR3 reads CAWLDRGTVMGNQPQHF. CDR3 coding DNA: TGTGCCTGGCTGGACAGGGGCACGGTTATGGGCAATCAGCCCCAGCATTTT.

The CDR3 coding sequence is TGTGCCAGCAGCTCCGGGACAGGGGGCGCGGGTGAGCAGTTCTTC. It is translated as CASSSGTGGAGEQFF. The gene calls are TRBV7-6 and TRBJ2-1; 12 positions agree with TRBD1. Germline trimming cut 4 bases from V and 9 bases from J; bases unmatched to any gene: 7. The CDR3 consists of 15 residues. CDR1 and CDR2 from the germline V gene are SGHVS and FNYEAQ. The complete variable domain, with remaining parts taken from reference TRBV7-6 and TRBJ2-1, reads GAGVSQSPRYKVTKRGQDVALRCDPISGHVSLYWYRQALGQGPEFLTYFNYEAQQDKSGLPNDRFSAERPEGSISTLTIQRTEQRDSAMYRCASSSGTGGAGEQFFGPGTRLTVL.

This clone was observed a single time. The chain is built from TRBV7-2 and TRBJ2-7; 9 nucleotides match TRBD2. The CDR3 is 19 residues long. CDR1 is SGHTA and CDR2 is FQGNSA in the germline V gene. The junction had 26 bases not matched to a gene; V was cut back by 7 bases and J by 7 bases. CDR3 loop: CASTRNRRGNAGGPREQYF. In DNA form, the CDR3 reads TGTGCCAGCACCCGAAATCGTCGAGGTAATGCGGGAGGGCCGAGAGAGCAGTACTTC.

Note on this clone: Additional DNA sequences in this sample encode the identical CDR3. The chain combines TRBV9 with TRBJ1-5; D not certain. Germline values: CDR1 SGDLS, CDR2 YYNGEE. The CDR3 covers 14 residues. Between the trimmed V and J ends, which lost 0 bases and 2 bases, there was a span of 6 bases. The DNA of the CDR3 is TGTGCCAGCAGCGTAGGGAGTGGCAATCAGCCCCAGCATTTT. It specifies CASSVGSGNQPQHF. The full variable domain, rest sourced from reference TRBV9 and TRBJ1-5, is DSGVTQTPKHLITATGQRVTLRCSPRSGDLSVYWYQQSLDQGLQFLIQYYNGEERAKGNILERFSAQQFPDLHSELNLSSLELGDSALYFCASSVGSGNQPQHFGDGTRLSIL.

This clone was counted once. CDR3 residues: CASSLPGVGTGELFF. CDR3 sequence (DNA): TGTGCCAGCAGTTTACCGGGAGTTGGCACCGGGGAGCTGTTTTTT. The rearrangement links TRBV27 to TRBJ2-2; D might be TRBD2 (6 bases). This CDR3 region has 15 residues. CDR1 is MNHEY, CDR2 SMNVEV, per germline (reference sequence). V was shortened by 2 bases and J by 4 bases, with 11 bases between the two germline ends.

The rearrangement joins TRBV5-1 to TRBJ2-2; a weak D match, TRBD1 (5 bases). The CDR3 covers 13 residues. V was pared by 2 bases and J by 5 bases, with 7 bases between. Germline CDR1 and CDR2: SGHRS and YFSETQ. CDR3 protein: CASSFRGTGELFF. The CDR3 region has the DNA TGCGCCAGCAGCTTTAGGGGAACCGGGGAGCTGTTTTTT.

This clone was seen once. The V call is TRBV18, the J call TRBJ2-7, with 7 bases identical to TRBD2. V shed 6 bases, J shed 0 bases, and the junction held 5 bases outside the gene matches. The CDR3 runs to 14 residues. Germline V gives CDR1 KGHSH, CDR2 LQKENI. CDR3 coding DNA: TGTGCCAGCTCGTCTAGCGGTAGCTCCTACGAGCAGTACTTC. Its protein product is CASSSSGSSYEQYF.

The chain is built from TRBV4-1 and TRBJ1-2, with a tentative D call TRBD1 (5 bases). The CDR3 has 14 amino acids. With 3 bases removed from V and 2 bases from J, the gap between germline ends came to 10 bases. Germline V CDR1 and CDR2: MGHRA, YSYEKL. CDR3 nucleotides: TGCGCCAGCAGCCAGGACATGGGCAACTATGGCTACACCTTC. Amino acids: CASSQDMGNYGYTF.

The chain has TRBV28 and TRBJ1-5; D unresolved. The CDR3 is made up of 17 amino acids. The germline V gene encodes CDR1 MDHEN and CDR2 SYDVKM. V lost 6 bases and J lost 0, with 18 bases in between. The DNA for the CDR3 is TGTGCCAGCAGATCACGGACTGACTTTTATAGCAATCAGCCCCAGCATTTT. Translation: CASRSRTDFYSNQPQHF.

CDR3 in DNA: TGTGCCAGCAGTATCGGGACTAGCGGGTACAATGAGCAGTTCTTC. It translates to CASSIGTSGYNEQFF. This chain connects TRBV27 to TRBJ2-1; 12 nucleotides match TRBD2. Losses at the gene ends were 5 bases for V and 4 bases for J; bases not matched to a gene: 3. The CDR3 is 15 residues long. The germline gives CDR1 MNHEY, CDR2 SMNVEV (reference sequence).